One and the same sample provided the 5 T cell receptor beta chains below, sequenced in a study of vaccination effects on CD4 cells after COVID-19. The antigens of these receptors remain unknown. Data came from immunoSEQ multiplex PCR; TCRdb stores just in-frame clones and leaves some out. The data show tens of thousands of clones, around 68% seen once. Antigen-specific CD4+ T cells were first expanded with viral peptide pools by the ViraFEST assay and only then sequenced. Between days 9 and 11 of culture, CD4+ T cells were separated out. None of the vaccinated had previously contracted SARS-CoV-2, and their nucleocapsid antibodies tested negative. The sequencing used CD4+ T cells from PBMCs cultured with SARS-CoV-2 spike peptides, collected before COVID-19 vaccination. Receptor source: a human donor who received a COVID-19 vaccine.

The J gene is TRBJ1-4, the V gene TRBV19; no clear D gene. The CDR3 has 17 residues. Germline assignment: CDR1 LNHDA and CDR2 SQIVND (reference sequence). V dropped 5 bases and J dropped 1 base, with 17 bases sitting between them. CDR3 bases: TGTGCCAGTAGTCGCAACCGGGCAGTTTTAACTAATGAAAAACTGTTTTTT. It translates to CASSRNRAVLTNEKLFF.

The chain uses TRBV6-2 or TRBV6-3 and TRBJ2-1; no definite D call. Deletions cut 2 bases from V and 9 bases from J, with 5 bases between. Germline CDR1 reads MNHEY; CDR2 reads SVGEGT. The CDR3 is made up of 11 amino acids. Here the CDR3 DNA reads TGTGCCAGCAGTTACCCCGGTGAGCAGTTCTTC. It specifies CASSYPGEQFF.

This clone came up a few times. CDR3 protein: CASSSMTSARLEQYF. The CDR3 nucleotides are TGTGCCAGCAGCTCCATGACTAGCGCTCGTCTCGAGCAGTACTTC. The gene calls are TRBV5-5 and TRBJ2-7, with 8 bases that match TRBD2. Germline CDR1 SGHKS, CDR2 YYEKEE (reference sequence). Trimming at V came to 3 bases and at J to 6 bases, leaving 11 bases not matched to a gene. CDR3 size: 15 residues.

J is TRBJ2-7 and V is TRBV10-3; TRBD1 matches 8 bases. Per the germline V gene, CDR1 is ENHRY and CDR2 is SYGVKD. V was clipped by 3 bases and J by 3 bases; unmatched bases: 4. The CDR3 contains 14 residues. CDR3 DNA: TGTGCCATCAGTGAAGGAGACAGGGGCTACGAGCAGTACTTC. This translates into CAISEGDRGYEQYF.

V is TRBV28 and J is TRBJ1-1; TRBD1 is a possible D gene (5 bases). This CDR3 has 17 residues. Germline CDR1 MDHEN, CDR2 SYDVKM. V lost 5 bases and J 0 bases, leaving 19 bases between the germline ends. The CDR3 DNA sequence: TGTGCCAGCAGTCCAACGCGGGGGGGTAGCATGAACACTGAAGCTTTCTTT. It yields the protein CASSPTRGGSMNTEAFF.